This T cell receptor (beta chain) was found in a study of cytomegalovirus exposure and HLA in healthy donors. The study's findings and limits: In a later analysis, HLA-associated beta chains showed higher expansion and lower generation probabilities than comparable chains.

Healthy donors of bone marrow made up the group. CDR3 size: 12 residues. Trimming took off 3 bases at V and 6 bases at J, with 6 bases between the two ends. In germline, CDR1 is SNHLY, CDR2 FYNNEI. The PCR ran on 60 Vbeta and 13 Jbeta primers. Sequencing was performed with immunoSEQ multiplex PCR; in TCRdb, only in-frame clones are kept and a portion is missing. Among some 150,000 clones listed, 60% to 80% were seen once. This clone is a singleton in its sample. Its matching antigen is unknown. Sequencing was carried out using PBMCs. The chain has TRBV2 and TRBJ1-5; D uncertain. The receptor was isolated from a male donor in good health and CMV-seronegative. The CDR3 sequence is CASSDLVQPQHF. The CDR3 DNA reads TGTGCCAGCAGTGATCTAGTTCAGCCCCAGCATTTT. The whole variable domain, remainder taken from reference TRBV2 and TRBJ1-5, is EPEVTQTPSHQVTQMGQEVILRCVPISNHLYFYWYRQILGQKVEFLVSFYNNEISEKSEIFDDQFSVERPDGSNFTLKIRSTKLEDSAMYFCASSDLVQPQHFGDGTRLSIL.